The 28 T cell receptor beta chains presented below share a single source sample, sequenced in a study of regulatory T cells in long-lasting Graves disease. iRepertoire HTBI primers and Arm-PCR of CDR3 regions built TCR beta libraries. TCRdb recomputed calls from the multiplex PCR reads with MiXCR, one row per CDR3 protein. The table lists under 400,000 distinct CDR3 sequences, 16% of them singletons, with approximately 30% in the top ten. Indicated time point: newly diagnosed GD, antithyroid drugs for less than 3 months. Scientists built the TCR library using RNA that was extracted from PBMCs. These data were also reused for a study on T cells in Graves' hyperthyroidism and ophthalmopathy.

Source: peripheral blood mononuclear cells (PBMCs), taken at new diagnosis, from a patient treated with antithyroid drugs. The receptor set was obtained from a man between 40 and 49 years old with Graves disease.

This clonotype was recorded at least ten times. The chain is built from TRBV28 and TRBJ2-1; perhaps TRBD2 as D (6 bases). Germline CDR1 and CDR2: MDHEN and SYDVKM. This CDR3 has 14 residues. V shed 8 bases and J shed 1 base, with 12 bases lying between them. CDR3 region: CASPPRGSYNEQFF. CDR3 in DNA: TGTGCCAGCCCCCCCCGGGGGTCCTACAATGAGCAGTTCTTC.

In this sample, this clonotype turned up many times. The chain recombines TRBV24-1 with TRBJ2-3, with 9 nucleotides matching TRBD1. CDR1 KGHDR and CDR2 SFDVKD come from the germline V gene. This CDR3 region has 12 residues. The J segment lost 8 bases and the V segment lost 10 bases, leaving 6 bases of the junction unmatched. The CDR3 DNA reads TGTGCCACAAGCGGGACAGGGACTACGCAGTATTTT. Its translation is CATSGTGTTQYF.

This clonotype came up many times. The CDR3 sequence is CASSPSGGALTGELFF. DNA for the CDR3: TGTGCCAGCAGCCCGAGCGGGGGGGCGCTCACCGGGGAGCTGTTTTTT. The chain carries TRBV7-3 and TRBJ2-2; 10 bases line up with TRBD2. The CDR3 is 16 residues long. V was pared by 5 bases and J by 4 bases, with 7 bases of the junction left unmatched. Per the germline V gene, CDR1 is SGHTA and CDR2 is FQGTGA. The complete variable domain, with remaining parts taken from reference TRBV7-3 and TRBJ2-2, reads GAGVSQTPSNKVTEKGKYVELRCDPISGHTALYWYRQSLGQGPEFLIYFQGTGAADDSGLPNDRFFAVRPEGSVSTLKIQRTERGDSAVYLCASSPSGGALTGELFFGEGSRLTVL.

This clonotype was counted at least ten times. The chain joins TRBV7-2 to TRBJ2-7; 10 bases are a match to TRBD1. Germline V lookup: CDR1 SGHTA, CDR2 FQGNSA. V lost 2 bases, J lost 3 bases, and 1 base stayed unmatched. This CDR3 spans 14 amino acids. This CDR3 is CASSLWTGGYEQYF. The CDR3 DNA is TGTGCCAGCAGCTTATGGACAGGGGGCTACGAGCAGTACTTC. Combining the CDR3 with reference TRBV7-2 and TRBJ2-7 gives the whole variable domain GAGVSQSPSNKVTEKGKDVELRCDPISGHTALYWYRQSLGQGLEFLIYFQGNSAPDKSGLPSDRFSAERTGGSVSTLTIQRTQQEDSAVYLCASSLWTGGYEQYFGPGTRLTVT.

The sample holds a few counts of this clonotype. V is TRBV7-9 and J is TRBJ2-1; D not certain. In germline, CDR1 is SEHNR, CDR2 FQNEAQ (reference sequence). The CDR3 is 15 amino acids. V was cut by 2 bases and J by 0 bases, with 8 bases left in between. The CDR3 protein is CASSLSESSYNEQFF. CDR3 bases: TGTGCCAGCAGCTTATCGGAGAGCTCCTACAATGAGCAGTTCTTC.

This clonotype was seen many times. V usage is TRBV7-3 and J usage is TRBJ2-3; TRBD2 is a possible D gene (5 bases). The CDR3 length is 13 residues. V was clipped by 3 bases and J by 4 bases, with 8 bases between them. Germline assignment: CDR1 SGHTA and CDR2 FQGTGA. In DNA, the CDR3 is TGTGCCAGCAGCTTCGGGGTCTCAGATACGCAGTATTTT. Protein: CASSFGVSDTQYF.

This clonotype was detected ten times or more. This chain links TRBV7-2 with TRBJ2-3; 9 nucleotides agree with TRBD2. The CDR3 runs 16 residues. Trimming took 7 bases from V and 4 from J; bases not matched to a gene: 12. Germline V lookup: CDR1 SGHTA, CDR2 FQGNSA. The CDR3 protein is CASTKVAGASPDTQYF. As DNA, the CDR3 is TGTGCCAGCACCAAAGTAGCGGGGGCCAGTCCAGATACGCAGTATTTT.

This chain links TRBV7-3 with TRBJ2-1, with 11 bases aligning to TRBD2. This CDR3 comprises 15 residues. CDR1 is SGHTA and CDR2 is FQGTGA in the germline V gene. The J segment lost 2 bases and the V segment lost 5 bases, leaving 2 bases of the junction unmatched. The CDR3 spells CASSALAGAYNEQFF. The CDR3 DNA follows: TGTGCCAGCAGCGCACTAGCGGGGGCCTACAATGAGCAGTTCTTC.

This chain joins TRBV10-2 and TRBJ2-7; D is possibly TRBD1 (6 bases). Trimming stripped 2 bases from V and 4 bases from J, with 9 bases between. The CDR3 runs to 13 residues. The germline CDR1 and CDR2 sequences are WSHSY and SAAADI. DNA for the CDR3: TGCGCCAGCAGTGAGACGACAGGATACGAGCAGTACTTC. Protein: CASSETTGYEQYF.

This clonotype was counted a single time. The rearrangement links TRBV2 to TRBJ2-5, with D possibly being TRBD1 (6 bases). Trimming pared 8 bases from V and 3 bases from J, leaving 25 bases between. CDR3 length equals 17 residues. Per the germline V gene, CDR1 is SNHLY and CDR2 is FYNNEI. The DNA for the CDR3 is TGTGCCAGCTTAGCCCAGGGGAGAATTCATCTGGAAGAGACCCAGTACTTC. This gives the protein CASLAQGRIHLEETQYF.

This chain uses TRBV11-2 with TRBJ1-2; possibly TRBD1 for D (6 bases). In germline, CDR1 is SGHAT, CDR2 FQNNGV. Trimming pared 4 bases from V and 6 bases from J, leaving 21 bases between. The length of the CDR3 is 16 residues. The CDR3 DNA is TGTGCCAGCAGCTCGGCATTCACCACAGGGTGGAATGGCTACACCTTC. Translated, it gives CASSSAFTTGWNGYTF.

The sample holds a few counts of this clonotype. The gene calls are TRBV6-1 and TRBJ1-5; perhaps TRBD1 as D (5 bases). The CDR3 is 15 amino acids. Trimming pared 5 bases from V and 4 bases from J, leaving 15 bases between. CDR1 MNHNS and CDR2 SASEGT come from the germline V gene. This CDR3 is CASSTLAGGNQPQHF. Written as DNA, the CDR3 is TGTGCCAGCAGTACACTGGCGGGGGGAAATCAGCCCCAGCATTTT.

This clonotype was detected ten times or more. The rearrangement joins TRBV2 to TRBJ1-1, with a weak D call TRBD1 (5 bases). V was cut by 5 bases and J by 0 bases, with 10 bases left in between. Germline V gene data show CDR1 as SNHLY and CDR2 as FYNNEI. CDR3 length: 14 residues. CDR3 sequence (DNA): TGTGCCAGCAGTATCGACAGAATGAACACTGAAGCTTTCTTT. This translates into CASSIDRMNTEAFF.

The genes are TRBV5-1 and TRBJ2-3, with 7 bases fitting TRBD2. Germline CDR1 reads SGHRS; CDR2 reads YFSETQ. This CDR3 comprises 16 residues. Trimming took 3 bases from V and 2 from J; bases not matched to a gene: 9. The CDR3 region is CASSSDPGTTTDTQYF. The CDR3 nucleotides are TGCGCCAGCAGCTCCGACCCCGGGACTACCACAGATACGCAGTATTTT.

V usage is TRBV19 and J usage is TRBJ2-1; 8 positions agree with TRBD2. J was trimmed by 7 bases and V by 6 bases; bases with no gene match: 11. The CDR3 runs to 15 residues. Germline V gene sequence: CDR1 LNHDA, CDR2 SQIVND (reference sequence). The CDR3 protein is CASRPPGLESNEQFF. For the CDR3, the DNA is TGTGCCAGTAGGCCGCCGGGACTAGAGTCAAATGAGCAGTTCTTC.

This clonotype was counted many times. CDR3: CASSYSSDSYEQYF. The CDR3 DNA is TGTGCCAGCAGTTACTCCTCGGACAGCTACGAGCAGTACTTC. J is TRBJ2-7 and V is TRBV6-2 or TRBV6-3; the D gene is possibly TRBD1 (6 bases). The CDR3 contains 14 residues. Germline CDR1 is MNHEY and CDR2 is SVGEGT. V dropped 0 bases and J dropped 3 bases, with 9 bases sitting between them.

The chain links TRBV6-2 or TRBV6-3 to TRBJ1-3; D not certain. V was trimmed by 6 bases and J by 4 bases, leaving 19 bases between them. The CDR3 is made up of 16 amino acids. Germline-derived CDR1 and CDR2 are MNHEY and SVGEGT. CDR3: CASSPRRPLRGNTIYF. The CDR3 nucleotides are TGTGCCAGCAGCCCTCGCCGGCCTCTGAGAGGAAACACCATATATTTT.

The chain has TRBV30 and TRBJ1-3; a possible D gene is TRBD1 (5 bases). Trimming removed 4 bases at V and 4 bases at J, with 11 bases between. Germline V gene data show CDR1 as GTSNPN and CDR2 as SVGIG (reference sequence). The CDR3 runs 13 residues. CDR3 sequence (DNA): TGTGCCTGGACTTCAGGGCAAGGAAACACCATATATTTT. Protein product: CAWTSGQGNTIYF.

This clonotype occurred a few times. The rearrangement joins TRBV9 to TRBJ1-6; unclear D gene. CDR3 length equals 15 residues. Germline CDR1 and CDR2: SGDLS and YYNGEE. The V gene lost 0 bases and the J gene lost 9 bases, with 13 bases spanning the gap. CDR3 coding DNA: TGTGCCAGCAGCGTAGGAGCGGAGGAATTTTCACCCCTCCACTTT. This gives the protein CASSVGAEEFSPLHF.

Ten or more counts support this clonotype. Compared with germline, one end of the junction differs, possibly owing to a read error. The V gene is TRBV4-1, the J gene TRBJ2-7; D is perhaps TRBD2 (5 bases). This CDR3 is built from 14 residues. Per the germline V gene, CDR1 is MGHRA and CDR2 is YSYEKL. The CDR3 region is CASSQVTTQYEQYF. CDR3 in DNA: TGCGCCAGCAGTCAAGTGACTACGCAATACGAGCAGTACTTC.

The chain combines TRBV19 with TRBJ1-1; D is ambiguous. Germline CDR1 LNHDA, CDR2 SQIVND (reference sequence). Trimming shortened V by 2 bases and J by 7 bases, and 17 bases separated the two germline ends. This CDR3 spans 15 amino acids. The DNA for the CDR3 is TGTGCCAGTAGTATAATTCCCCAGGCCACCCTTGAAGCTTTCTTT. Protein sequence: CASSIIPQATLEAFF.

There are a few counts of this clonotype. The V and J genes are TRBV6-2 or TRBV6-3 and TRBJ1-3, with D possibly TRBD1 on 5 matching bases. The V end was cut by 0 bases, the J end by 1 base, with 10 bases between. Germline V gene lookup returns CDR1 MNHEY and CDR2 SVGEGT. The CDR3 extends over 16 amino acids. This CDR3 reads CASSYSAGRSGNTIYF. CDR3 DNA sequence: TGTGCCAGCAGTTACTCGGCAGGGCGATCTGGAAACACCATATATTTT.

Many counts were recorded for this clonotype. The rearrangement links TRBV6-2 or TRBV6-3 to TRBJ2-5; TRBD1 agrees at 11 bases. Trimming removed 5 bases from V and 5 bases from J; junction bases left unmatched: 7. The CDR3 runs 15 residues. Germline assignment: CDR1 MNHEY and CDR2 SVGEGT. CDR3 in amino acids: CASSEGQGAWETQYF. DNA for the CDR3: TGTGCCAGCAGTGAAGGACAGGGGGCGTGGGAGACCCAGTACTTC.

This clonotype has only a few counts. This chain connects TRBV5-1 to TRBJ2-7; D may be TRBD1 (8 bases). V lost 0 bases to trimming and J lost 0 bases, with 31 bases between them. The CDR3 contains 22 residues. CDR1 is SGHRS, CDR2 YFSETQ, per germline. As DNA, the CDR3 is TGCGCCAGCAGCTTGGAGTCGGGTGCAGGGGGCTACCCGGGACTACCCTCCTACGAGCAGTACTTC. Its translation is CASSLESGAGGYPGLPSYEQYF.

This clonotype was seen repeatedly, ten times or more. At one boundary the junction diverges from the germline segment, which might be a read error. The J gene is TRBJ2-5, the V gene TRBV5-1; TRBD1 agrees at 8 bases. Looked up from germline, CDR1 is SGHRS and CDR2 is YFSETQ. This CDR3 is 13 amino acids long. CDR3 sequence (DNA): TGTGCCAGCAGCGTTCAGGGGGCAGAGACCCAGTACTTC. It encodes CASSVQGAETQYF.

The table lists this clonotype with a few counts. J is TRBJ2-3 and V is TRBV6-1; the D gene is possibly TRBD2 (6 bases). Germline values: CDR1 MNHNS, CDR2 SASEGT. Deletions cut 7 bases from V and 7 bases from J, with 21 bases between. The CDR3 runs to 15 residues. Written as DNA, the CDR3 is TGTGCCAGCACCCCCGGGGAGGAAGTTATGCATACGCAGTATTTT. It is translated as CASTPGEEVMHTQYF.

This clonotype was seen at least ten times. This CDR3 is CASSYGQGAGANVLTF. CDR3 coding DNA: TGTGCCAGCAGTTACGGACAGGGGGCTGGGGCCAACGTCCTGACTTTC. This rearrangement joins TRBV2 to TRBJ2-6; TRBD1 aligns across 10 bases. Germline V lookup: CDR1 SNHLY, CDR2 FYNNEI. V was pared by 5 bases and J by 2 bases, with 3 bases of the junction left unmatched. CDR3 length: 16 amino acids.

As concerns this clonotype: With a far larger clone one base away, a read error is the likely cause. This rearrangement joins TRBV3-1 to TRBJ2-5; perhaps TRBD1 as D (6 bases). Trimming cost V 1 base and J 11 bases, with 20 bases left between them. This CDR3 comprises 15 residues. Germline V gives CDR1 LGHDT, CDR2 YNNKEL (reference sequence). The CDR3 DNA follows: TGTGCCAGCAGCCAAGGAGGGGGAGCTTACAATGAGCAGTACTTC. It translates to CASSQGGGAYNEQYF.